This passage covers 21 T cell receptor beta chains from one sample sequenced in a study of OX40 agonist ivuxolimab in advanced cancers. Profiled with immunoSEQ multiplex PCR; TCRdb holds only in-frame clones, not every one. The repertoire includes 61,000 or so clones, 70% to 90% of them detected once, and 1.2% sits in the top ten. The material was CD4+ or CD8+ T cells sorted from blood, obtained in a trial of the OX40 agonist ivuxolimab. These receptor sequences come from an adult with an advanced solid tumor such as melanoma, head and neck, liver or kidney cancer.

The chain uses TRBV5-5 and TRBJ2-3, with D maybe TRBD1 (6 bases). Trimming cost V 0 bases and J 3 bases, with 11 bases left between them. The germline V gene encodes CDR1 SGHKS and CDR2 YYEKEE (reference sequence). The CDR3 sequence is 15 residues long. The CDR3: CASSLVTGMTDTQYF. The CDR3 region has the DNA TGTGCCAGCAGCTTGGTAACAGGGATGACAGATACGCAGTATTTT.

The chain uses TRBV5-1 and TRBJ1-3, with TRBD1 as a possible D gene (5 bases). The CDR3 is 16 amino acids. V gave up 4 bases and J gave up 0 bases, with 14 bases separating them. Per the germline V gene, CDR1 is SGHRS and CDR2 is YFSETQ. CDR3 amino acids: CASSQTAAFSGNTIYF. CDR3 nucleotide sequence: TGCGCCAGCAGCCAGACAGCCGCCTTCTCTGGAAACACCATATATTTT.

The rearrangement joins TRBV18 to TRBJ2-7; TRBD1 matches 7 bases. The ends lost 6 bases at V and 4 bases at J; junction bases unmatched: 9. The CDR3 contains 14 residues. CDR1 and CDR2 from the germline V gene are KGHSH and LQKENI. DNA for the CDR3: TGTGCCAGCTCGTCTCGGGGACAGCAGTACGAGCAGTACTTC. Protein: CASSSRGQQYEQYF.

CDR3 bases: TGTGCCAGCAGTCAGTATGGGGGCACAGATACGCAGTATTTT. This gives the protein CASSQYGGTDTQYF. The V gene is TRBV27, the J gene TRBJ2-3; D call uncertain. Germline CDR1 reads MNHEY; CDR2 reads SMNVEV (reference sequence). The length of the CDR3 is 14 residues. Trimming left V 5 bases short and J 1 base short, with 10 bases between.

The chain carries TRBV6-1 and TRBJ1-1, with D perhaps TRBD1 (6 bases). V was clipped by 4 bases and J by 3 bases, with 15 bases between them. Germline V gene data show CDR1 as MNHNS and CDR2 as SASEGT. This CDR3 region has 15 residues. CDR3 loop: CASSVRTRGYTEAFF. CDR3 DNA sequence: TGTGCCAGCAGTGTGCGGACAAGGGGGTACACTGAAGCTTTCTTT.

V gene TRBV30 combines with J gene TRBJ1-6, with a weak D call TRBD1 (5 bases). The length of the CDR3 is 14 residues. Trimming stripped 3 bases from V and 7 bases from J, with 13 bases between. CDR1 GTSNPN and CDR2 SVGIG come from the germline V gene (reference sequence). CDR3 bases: TGTGCCTGGAGGGGGCTGGGGGGAAATTCACCCCTCCACTTT. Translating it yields CAWRGLGGNSPLHF.

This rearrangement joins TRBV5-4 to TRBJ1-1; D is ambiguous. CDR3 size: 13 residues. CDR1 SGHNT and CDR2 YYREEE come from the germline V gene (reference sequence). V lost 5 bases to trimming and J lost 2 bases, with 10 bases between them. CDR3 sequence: CASRKQRNTEAFF. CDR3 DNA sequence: TGTGCCAGCAGAAAACAGAGAAACACTGAAGCTTTCTTT. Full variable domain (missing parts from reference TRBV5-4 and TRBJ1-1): ETGVTQSPTHLIKTRGQQVTLRCSSQSGHNTVSWYQQALGQGPQFIFQYYREEENGRGNFPPRFSGLQFPNYSSELNVNALELDDSALYLCASRKQRNTEAFFGQGTRLTVV.

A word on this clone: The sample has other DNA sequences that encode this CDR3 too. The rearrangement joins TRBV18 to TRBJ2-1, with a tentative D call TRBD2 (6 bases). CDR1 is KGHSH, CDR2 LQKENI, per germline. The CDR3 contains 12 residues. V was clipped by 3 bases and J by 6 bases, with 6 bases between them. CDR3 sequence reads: CASSPGGNEQFF. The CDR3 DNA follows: TGTGCCAGCTCACCCGGGGGCAATGAGCAGTTCTTC.

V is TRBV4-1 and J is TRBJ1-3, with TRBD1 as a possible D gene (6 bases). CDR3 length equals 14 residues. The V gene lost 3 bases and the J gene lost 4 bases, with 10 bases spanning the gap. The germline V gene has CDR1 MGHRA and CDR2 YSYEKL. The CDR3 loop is CASSQGGHGNTIYF. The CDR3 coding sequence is TGCGCCAGCAGCCAGGGGGGCCACGGAAACACCATATATTTT.

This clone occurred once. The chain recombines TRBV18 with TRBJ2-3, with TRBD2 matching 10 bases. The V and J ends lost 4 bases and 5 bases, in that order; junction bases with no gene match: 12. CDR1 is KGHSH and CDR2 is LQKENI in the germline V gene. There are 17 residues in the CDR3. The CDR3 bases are TGTGCCAGCTCACAACGCCTAAGCGGGGGGGCCAAAGATACGCAGTATTTT. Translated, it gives CASSQRLSGGAKDTQYF.

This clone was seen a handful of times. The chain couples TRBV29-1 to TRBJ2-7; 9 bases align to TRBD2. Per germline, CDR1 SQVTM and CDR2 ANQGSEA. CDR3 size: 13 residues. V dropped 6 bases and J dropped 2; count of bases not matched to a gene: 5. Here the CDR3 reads CSVSSGGAYEQYF. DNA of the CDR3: TGCAGCGTCAGTAGCGGGGGTGCCTACGAGCAGTACTTC.

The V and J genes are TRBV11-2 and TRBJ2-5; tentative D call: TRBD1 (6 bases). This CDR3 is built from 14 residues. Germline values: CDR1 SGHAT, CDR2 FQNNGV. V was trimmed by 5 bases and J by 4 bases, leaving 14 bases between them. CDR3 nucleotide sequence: TGTGCCAGCAGCAAGAATACAGGGTTAGAGACCCAGTACTTC. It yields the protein CASSKNTGLETQYF.

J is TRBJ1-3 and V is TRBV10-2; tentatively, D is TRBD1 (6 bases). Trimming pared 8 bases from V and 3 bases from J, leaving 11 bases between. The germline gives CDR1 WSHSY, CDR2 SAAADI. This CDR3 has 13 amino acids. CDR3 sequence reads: CASGGTSGNTIYF. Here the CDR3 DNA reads TGCGCCAGCGGGGGGACAAGTGGAAACACCATATATTTT.

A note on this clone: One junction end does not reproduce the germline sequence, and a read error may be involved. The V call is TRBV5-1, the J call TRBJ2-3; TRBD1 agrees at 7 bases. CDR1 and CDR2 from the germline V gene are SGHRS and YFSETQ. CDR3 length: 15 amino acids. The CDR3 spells CASSYSQGSIDTRYF. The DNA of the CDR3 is TGCGCCAGCAGCTATTCACAGGGGTCGATAGATACGCGGTATTTT.

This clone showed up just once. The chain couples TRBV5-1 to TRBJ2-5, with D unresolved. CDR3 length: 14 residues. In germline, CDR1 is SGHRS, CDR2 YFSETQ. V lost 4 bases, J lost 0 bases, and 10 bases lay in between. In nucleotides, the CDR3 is TGCGCCAGCAGCCCGGAAGCGTACCAAGAGACCCAGTACTTC. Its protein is CASSPEAYQETQYF.

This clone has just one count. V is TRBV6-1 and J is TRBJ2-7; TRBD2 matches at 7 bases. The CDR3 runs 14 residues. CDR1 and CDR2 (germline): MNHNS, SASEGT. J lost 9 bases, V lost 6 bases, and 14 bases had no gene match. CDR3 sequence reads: CASSRTGLRSGQYF. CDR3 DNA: TGTGCCAGCAGCCGGACGGGACTACGGTCCGGGCAGTACTTC.

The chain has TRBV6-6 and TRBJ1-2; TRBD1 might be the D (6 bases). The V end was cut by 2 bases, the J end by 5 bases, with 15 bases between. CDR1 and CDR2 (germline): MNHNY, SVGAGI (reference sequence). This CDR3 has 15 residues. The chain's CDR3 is CASSYPNSGHYGYTF. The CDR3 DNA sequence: TGTGCCAGCAGTTACCCCAATTCGGGACATTATGGCTACACCTTC.

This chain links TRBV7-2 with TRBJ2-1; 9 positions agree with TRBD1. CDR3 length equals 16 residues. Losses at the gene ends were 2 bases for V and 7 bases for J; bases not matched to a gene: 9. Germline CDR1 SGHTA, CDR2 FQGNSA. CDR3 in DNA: TGTGCCAGCAGCTTAATACCCGGGACAGGGAGGAATGAGCAGTTCTTC. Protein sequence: CASSLIPGTGRNEQFF.

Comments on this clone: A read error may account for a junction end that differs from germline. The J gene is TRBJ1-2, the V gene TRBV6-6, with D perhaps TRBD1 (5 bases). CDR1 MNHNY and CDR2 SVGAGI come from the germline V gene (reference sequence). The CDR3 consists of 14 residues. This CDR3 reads CASSSRDSAIGYAF. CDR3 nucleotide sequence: TGTGCCAGCAGTTCCAGGGATTCAGCAATCGGCTACGCCTTC.

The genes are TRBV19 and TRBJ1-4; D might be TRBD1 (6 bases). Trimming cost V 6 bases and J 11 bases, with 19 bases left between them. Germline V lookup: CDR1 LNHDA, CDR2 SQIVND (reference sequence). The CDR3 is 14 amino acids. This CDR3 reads CASRRQKGDGKLFF. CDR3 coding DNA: TGTGCCAGTAGAAGACAAAAGGGGGATGGGAAACTGTTTTTT.

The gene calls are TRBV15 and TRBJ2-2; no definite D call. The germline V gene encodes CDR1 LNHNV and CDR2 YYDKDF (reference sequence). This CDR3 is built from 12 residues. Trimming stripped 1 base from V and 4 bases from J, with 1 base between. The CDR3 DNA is TGTGCCACCAGCAGAGGCACCGGGGAGCTGTTTTTT. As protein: CATSRGTGELFF.